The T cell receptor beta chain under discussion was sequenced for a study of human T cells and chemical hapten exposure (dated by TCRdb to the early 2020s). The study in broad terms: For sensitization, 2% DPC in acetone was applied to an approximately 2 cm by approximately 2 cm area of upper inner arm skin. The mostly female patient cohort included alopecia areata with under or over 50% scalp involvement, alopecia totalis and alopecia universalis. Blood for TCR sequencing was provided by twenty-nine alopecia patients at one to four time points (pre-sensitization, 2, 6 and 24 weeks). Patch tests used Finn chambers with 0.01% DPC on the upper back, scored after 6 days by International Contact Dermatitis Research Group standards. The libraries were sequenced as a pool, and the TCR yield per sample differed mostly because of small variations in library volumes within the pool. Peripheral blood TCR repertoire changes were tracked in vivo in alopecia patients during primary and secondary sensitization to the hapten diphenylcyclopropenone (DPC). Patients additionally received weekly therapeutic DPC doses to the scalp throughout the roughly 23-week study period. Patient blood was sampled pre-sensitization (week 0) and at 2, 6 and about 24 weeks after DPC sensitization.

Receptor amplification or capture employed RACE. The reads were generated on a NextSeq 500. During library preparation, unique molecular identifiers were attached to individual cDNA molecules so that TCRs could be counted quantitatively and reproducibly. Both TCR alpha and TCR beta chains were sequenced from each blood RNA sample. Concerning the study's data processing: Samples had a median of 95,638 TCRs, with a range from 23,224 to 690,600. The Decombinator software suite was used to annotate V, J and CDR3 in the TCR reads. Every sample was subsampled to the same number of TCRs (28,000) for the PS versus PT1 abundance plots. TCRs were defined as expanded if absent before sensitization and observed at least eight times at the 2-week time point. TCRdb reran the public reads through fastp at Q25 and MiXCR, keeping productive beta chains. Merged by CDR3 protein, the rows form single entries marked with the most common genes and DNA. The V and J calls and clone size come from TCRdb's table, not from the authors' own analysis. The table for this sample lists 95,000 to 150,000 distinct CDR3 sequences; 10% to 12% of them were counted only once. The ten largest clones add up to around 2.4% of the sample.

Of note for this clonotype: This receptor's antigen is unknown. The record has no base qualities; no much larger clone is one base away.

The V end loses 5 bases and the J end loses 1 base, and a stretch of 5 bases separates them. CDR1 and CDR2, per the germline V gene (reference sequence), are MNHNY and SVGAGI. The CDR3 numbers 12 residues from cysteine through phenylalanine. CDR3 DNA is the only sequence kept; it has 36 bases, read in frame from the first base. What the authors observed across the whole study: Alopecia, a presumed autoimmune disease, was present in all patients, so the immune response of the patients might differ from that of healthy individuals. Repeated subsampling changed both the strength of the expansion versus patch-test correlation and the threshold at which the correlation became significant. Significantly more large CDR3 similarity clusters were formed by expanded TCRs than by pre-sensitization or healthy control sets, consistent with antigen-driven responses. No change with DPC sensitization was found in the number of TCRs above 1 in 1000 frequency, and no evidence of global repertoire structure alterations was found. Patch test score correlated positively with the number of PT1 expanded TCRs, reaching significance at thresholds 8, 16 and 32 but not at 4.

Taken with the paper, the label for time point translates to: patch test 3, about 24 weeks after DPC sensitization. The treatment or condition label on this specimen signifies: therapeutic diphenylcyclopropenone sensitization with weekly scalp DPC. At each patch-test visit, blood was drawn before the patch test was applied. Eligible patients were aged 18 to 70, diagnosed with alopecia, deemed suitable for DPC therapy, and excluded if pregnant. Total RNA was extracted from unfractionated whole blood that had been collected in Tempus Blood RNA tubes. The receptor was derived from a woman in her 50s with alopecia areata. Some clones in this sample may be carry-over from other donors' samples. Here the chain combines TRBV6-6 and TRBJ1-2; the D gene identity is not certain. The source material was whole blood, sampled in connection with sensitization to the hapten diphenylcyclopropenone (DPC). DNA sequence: TGTGCCAGCAGTGACATTAACTATGGCTACACCTTC. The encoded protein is CASSDINYGYTF.